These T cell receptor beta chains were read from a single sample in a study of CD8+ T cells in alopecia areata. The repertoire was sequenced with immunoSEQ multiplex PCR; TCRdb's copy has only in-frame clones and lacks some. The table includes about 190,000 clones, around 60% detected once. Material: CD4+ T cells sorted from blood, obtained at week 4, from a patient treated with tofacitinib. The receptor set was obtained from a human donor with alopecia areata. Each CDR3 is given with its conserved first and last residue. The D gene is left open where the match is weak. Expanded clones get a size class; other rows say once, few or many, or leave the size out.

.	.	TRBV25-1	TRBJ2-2	CASSDGATGELFF	TGTGCCAGCAGTGATGGTGCCACCGGGGAGCTGTTTTTT
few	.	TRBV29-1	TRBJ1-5	CSVRDGGSNQPQHF	TGCAGCGTTAGGGATGGGGGAAGCAATCAGCCCCAGCATTTT
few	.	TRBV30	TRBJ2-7	CAWSVLAGPYEQYF	TGTGCCTGGAGTGTACTCGCAGGACCCTACGAGCAGTACTTC
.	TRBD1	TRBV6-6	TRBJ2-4	CASMDQGATKNIQYF	TGTGCCAGTATGGACCAGGGGGCAACCAAAAACATTCAGTACTTC
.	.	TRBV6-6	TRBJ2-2	CASSQEGNTGELFF	TGTGCCAGCAGCCAGGAGGGAAACACCGGGGAGCTGTTTTTT
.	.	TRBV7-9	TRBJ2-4	CASSFLRRQDIQYF	TGTGCCAGCAGCTTCTTACGGAGGCAGGACATTCAGTACTTC
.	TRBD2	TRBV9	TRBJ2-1	CASSALAGGSYNEQFF	TGTGCCAGCAGCGCCTTAGCGGGAGGTTCCTACAATGAGCAGTTCTTC
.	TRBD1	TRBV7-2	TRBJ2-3	CASSSALQGAQDTQYF	TGTGCCAGCAGCTCAGCCTTACAGGGGGCGCAGGATACGCAGTATTTT
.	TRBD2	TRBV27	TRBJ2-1	CASSSGLAGHYNEQFF	TGTGCCAGCAGTTCCGGACTAGCGGGACACTACAATGAGCAGTTCTTC
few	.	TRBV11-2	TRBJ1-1	CASSPRPTLNTEAFF	TGTGCCAGCAGCCCCCGTCCAACCCTGAACACTGAAGCTTTCTTT
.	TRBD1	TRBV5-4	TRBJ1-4	CASSLAVTGGREKLFF	TGTGCCAGCAGCTTGGCCGTCACAGGGGGTAGGGAAAAACTGTTTTTT
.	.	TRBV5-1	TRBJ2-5	CASSLETVSQTQYF	TGCGCCAGCAGCTTGGAGACAGTTTCCCAGACCCAGTACTTC
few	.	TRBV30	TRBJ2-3	CAWSLRGKVSDTQYF	TGTGCCTGGAGCCTCAGGGGAAAGGTTTCGGATACGCAGTATTTT
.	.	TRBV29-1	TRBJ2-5	CSVSGSETQYF	TGCAGCGTCTCAGGGTCCGAGACCCAGTACTTC
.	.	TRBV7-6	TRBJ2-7	CASSPGGNEQYF	TGTGCCAGCAGCCCCGGGGGAAACGAGCAGTACTTC
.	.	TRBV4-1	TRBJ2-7	CASSRGEITDGSYEQYF	TGCGCCAGCAGCAGGGGGGAAATCACGGACGGATCCTACGAGCAGTACTTC
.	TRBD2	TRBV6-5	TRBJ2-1	CASSWEGYNEQFF	TGTGCCAGCAGTTGGGAGGGTTACAATGAGCAGTTCTTC
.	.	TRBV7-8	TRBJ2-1	CASSVKVGGEQFF	TGTGCCAGCAGCGTTAAGGTGGGGGGTGAGCAGTTCTTC
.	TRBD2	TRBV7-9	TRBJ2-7	CASSLAERGEQYF	TGTGCCAGCAGCTTAGCGGAGCGGGGCGAGCAGTACTTC
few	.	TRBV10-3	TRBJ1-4	CAISERGSAGLFF	TGTGCCATCAGTGAAAGAGGCTCCGCGGGACTGTTTTTT
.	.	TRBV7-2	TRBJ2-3	CASSLGSYTQYF	TGTGCCAGCAGCTTAGGTAGCTATACGCAGTATTTT
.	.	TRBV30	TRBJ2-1	CAWRGRMGEDYNEQFF	TGTGCCTGGAGGGGCCGGATGGGGGAGGACTACAATGAGCAGTTCTTC
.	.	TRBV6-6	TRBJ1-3	CASSYESGNTIYF	TGTGCCAGCAGTTACGAATCTGGAAACACCATATATTTT
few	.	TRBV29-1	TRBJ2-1	CSVEFLDRSYNEQFF	TGCAGCGTTGAATTTTTGGACAGATCCTACAATGAGCAGTTCTTC
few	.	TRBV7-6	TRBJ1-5	CASSLFGDQPQHF	TGTGCCAGCAGCCTCTTTGGTGATCAGCCCCAGCATTTT
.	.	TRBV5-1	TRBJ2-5	CASSVQETQYF	TGCGCCAGCAGCGTCCAAGAGACCCAGTACTTC
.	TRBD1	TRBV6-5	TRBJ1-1	CASSWTGGITEAFF	TGTGCCAGCAGTTGGACAGGGGGCATCACTGAAGCTTTCTTT
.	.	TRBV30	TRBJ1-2	CAWSGLRSLEGYTF	TGTGCCTGGAGTGGACTCCGGAGTTTAGAGGGCTACACCTTC
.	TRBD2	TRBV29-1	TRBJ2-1	CSVEGHRKLAGGHEQFF	TGCAGCGTTGAGGGACATCGAAAACTAGCGGGAGGTCATGAGCAGTTCTTC
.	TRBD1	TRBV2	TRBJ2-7	CASSEEGTELYEQYF	TGTGCCAGCAGTGAAGAAGGGACAGAACTCTACGAGCAGTACTTC
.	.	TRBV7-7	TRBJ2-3	CASSPRISTDTQYF	TGTGCTAGCAGCCCACGGATTAGCACAGATACGCAGTATTTT
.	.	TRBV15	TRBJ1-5	CATSGGINQPQHF	TGTGCCACCAGCGGCGGAATCAATCAGCCCCAGCATTTT
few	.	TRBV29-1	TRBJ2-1	CSAGGNEQFF	TGCAGCGCAGGAGGAAATGAGCAGTTCTTC
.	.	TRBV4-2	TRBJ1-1	CASSQRQMNTEAFF	TGTGCCAGCAGCCAACGACAGATGAACACTGAAGCTTTCTTT
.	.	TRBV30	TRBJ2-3	CAWKPIGATDTQYF	TGTGCCTGGAAACCTATTGGGGCCACAGATACGCAGTATTTT
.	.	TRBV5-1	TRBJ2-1	CASSSAADEQFF	TGCGCCAGCAGCTCGGCGGCAGATGAGCAGTTCTTC
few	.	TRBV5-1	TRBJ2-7	CASSLVVGEGSYEQYF	TGCGCCAGCAGCTTGGTAGTCGGGGAAGGGTCCTACGAGCAGTACTTC
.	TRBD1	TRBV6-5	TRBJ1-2	CASRVLGQGEYGYTF	TGTGCCAGCAGGGTGCTAGGACAGGGCGAGTATGGCTACACCTTC
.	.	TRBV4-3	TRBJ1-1	CASSQARIRAEAFF	TGCGCCAGCAGCCAAGCCCGGATCCGGGCAGAAGCTTTCTTT
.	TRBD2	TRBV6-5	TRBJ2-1	CASSFTSGRINEQFF	TGTGCCAGCAGTTTCACTAGCGGGCGTATCAATGAGCAGTTCTTC
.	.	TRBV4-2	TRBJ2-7	CASSQDWQPWEQYF	TGTGCCAGCAGCCAAGACTGGCAGCCTTGGGAGCAGTACTTC
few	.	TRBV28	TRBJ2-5	CASSLLARYGGTQYF	TGTGCCAGCAGTTTATTGGCTAGGTACGGTGGGACCCAGTACTTC
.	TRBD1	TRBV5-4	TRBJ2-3	CASSSTGASDTQYF	TGTGCCAGCAGCTCTACAGGGGCTTCAGATACGCAGTATTTT
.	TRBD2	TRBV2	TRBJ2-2	CASILSGRGNTGELFF	TGTGCCAGCATCCTTAGCGGGAGAGGGAACACCGGGGAGCTGTTTTTT
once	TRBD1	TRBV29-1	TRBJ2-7	CSVAGRRGYEQYF	TGCAGCGTTGCTGGTCGCAGGGGGTACGAGCAGTACTTC
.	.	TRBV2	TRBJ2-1	CASSESRNEQFF	TGTGCCAGCAGTGAAAGTCGAAACGAGCAGTTCTTC
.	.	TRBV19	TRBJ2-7	CASSTTRGRPGEQYF	TGTGCCAGTAGTACAACCCGAGGACGACCGGGCGAGCAGTACTTC
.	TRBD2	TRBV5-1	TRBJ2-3	CASSLGTSGSAAITDTQYF	TGCGCCAGCAGCTTGGGGACTAGCGGGAGTGCCGCCATCACAGATACGCAGTATTTT
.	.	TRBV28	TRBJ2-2	CASSPSGTGELFF	TGTGCCAGCAGTCCCTCTGGCACCGGGGAGCTGTTTTTT
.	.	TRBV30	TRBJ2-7	CAWSSTVYEQYF	TGTGCCTGGAGTTCAACAGTTTACGAGCAGTACTTC
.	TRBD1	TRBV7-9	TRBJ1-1	CASSATGQGAFF	TGTGCCAGCAGCGCCACCGGACAGGGTGCTTTCTTT
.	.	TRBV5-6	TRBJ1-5	CASSLYVQYSNQPQHF	TGTGCCAGCAGCTTGTATGTACAGTATAGCAATCAGCCCCAGCATTTT
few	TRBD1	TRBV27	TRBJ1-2	CASRTLSVFSGTGPYGYTF	TGTGCCAGCAGGACCTTGTCGGTTTTTTCGGGGACAGGGCCTTATGGCTACACCTTC
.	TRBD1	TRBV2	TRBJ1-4	CASTGRDRDEKLFF	TGTGCCAGTACTGGTCGGGACAGGGATGAAAAACTGTTTTTT
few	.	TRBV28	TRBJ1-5	CASSLSGQPQHF	TGTGCCAGCAGTTTGTCGGGGCAGCCCCAGCATTTT
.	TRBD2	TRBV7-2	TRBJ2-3	CASSTRLAGGQDTQYF	TGTGCCAGCAGCACGAGACTAGCGGGAGGGCAGGATACGCAGTATTTT
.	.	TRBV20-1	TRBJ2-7	CSGSLDHEQYF	TGCAGTGGTTCTTTGGACCACGAGCAGTACTTC